This paragraph covers one T cell receptor (beta chain) sequence. The V and J ends lost 5 bases and 0 bases respectively, with 8 bases between them. Germline CDR1 is SGHVS and CDR2 is FNYEAQ. The CDR3 is made up of 14 amino acids. The sample originates from a study of blood T cell repertoires in COVID-19. Per the study methods: Amplification of reference gene primers provided the estimated nucleated cell counts. Assay: immunoSEQ multiplex PCR; the TCRdb copy retains only in-frame clones and omits some. V, J and clone size derive from that table, while D and trimming were established from the DNA sequence. This sample yields a few hundred thousand clones, of which less than 90% are seen a single time; under 8.5% belongs to the top ten.

This chain uses TRBV7-6 with TRBJ1-3; perhaps TRBD1 as D (5 bases). This receptor was obtained from a woman aged 55-75 years with COVID-19, enrolled during active disease. Sequencing input: peripheral blood. The CDR3 reads CASSPGGSGNTIYF. DNA of the CDR3: TGTGCCAGCAGCCCCGGGGGCTCTGGAAACACCATATATTTT.